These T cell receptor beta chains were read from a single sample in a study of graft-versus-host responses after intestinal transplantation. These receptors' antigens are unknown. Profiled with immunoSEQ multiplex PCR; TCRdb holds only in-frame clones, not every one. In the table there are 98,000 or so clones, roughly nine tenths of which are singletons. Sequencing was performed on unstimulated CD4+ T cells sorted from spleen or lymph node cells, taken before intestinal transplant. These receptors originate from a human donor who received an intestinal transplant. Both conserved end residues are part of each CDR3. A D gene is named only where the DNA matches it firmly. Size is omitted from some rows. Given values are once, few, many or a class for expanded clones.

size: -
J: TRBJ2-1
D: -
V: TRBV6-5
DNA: TGTGCCAGCAGCCTCGAAACTAGGATGAATGAGCAGTTCTTC
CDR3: CASSLETRMNEQFF

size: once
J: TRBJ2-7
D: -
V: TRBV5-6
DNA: TGTGCCAGCAGCTTTGGGTCGCCTCCCTACGAGCAGTACTTC
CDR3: CASSFGSPPYEQYF

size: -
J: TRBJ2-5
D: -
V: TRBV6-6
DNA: TGTGCCAGCAGCCCAGGGAGACAAGAGACCCAGTACTTC
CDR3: CASSPGRQETQYF

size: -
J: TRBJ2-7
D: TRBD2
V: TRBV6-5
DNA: TGTGCCAGCCGTTCTGGGCTAGCGGGGGCTACGGGGTACTTC
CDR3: CASRSGLAGATGYF

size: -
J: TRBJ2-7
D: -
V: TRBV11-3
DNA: TGTGCCAGCAGCTTAGGGGCGGGGAGCGCCTACGAGCAGTACTTC
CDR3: CASSLGAGSAYEQYF

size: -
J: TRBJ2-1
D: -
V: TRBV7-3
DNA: TGTGCCAGCAGCACAAAGGGGGACAATGAGCAGTTCTTC
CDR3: CASSTKGDNEQFF

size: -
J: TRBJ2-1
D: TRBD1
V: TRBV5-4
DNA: TGTGCCAGCAGCTTGGACAGGGGCAATGAGCAGTTCTTC
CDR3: CASSLDRGNEQFF

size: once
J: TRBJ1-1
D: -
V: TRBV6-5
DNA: TGTGCCAGCAGTTTACTCACAAGTAGCGCTGAAGCTTTCTTT
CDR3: CASSLLTSSAEAFF

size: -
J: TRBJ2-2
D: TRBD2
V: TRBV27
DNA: TGTGCCAGCAGTGCCTGGGGGACTAGCGGGAGAGCCGGGGAGCTGTTTTTT
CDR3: CASSAWGTSGRAGELFF

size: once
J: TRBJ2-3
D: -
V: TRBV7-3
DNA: TGTGCCAGCAGCTTAAATACTAGCCCAGATACGCAGTATTTT
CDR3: CASSLNTSPDTQYF

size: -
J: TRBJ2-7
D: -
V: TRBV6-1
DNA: TGTGCCAGCAGTGTTGGCGGGACCCACTCCTACGAGCAGTACTTC
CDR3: CASSVGGTHSYEQYF

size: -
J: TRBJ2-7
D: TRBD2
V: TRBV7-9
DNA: TGTGCCAGCAGCTTAGGGACTAGCGATACCGAGCAGTACTTC
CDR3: CASSLGTSDTEQYF

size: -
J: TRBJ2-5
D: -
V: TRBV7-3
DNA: TGTGCCAGCAGCCCCAGGTCCCCCAGGGGTCCCTTTCAAGAGACCCAGTACTTC
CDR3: CASSPRSPRGPFQETQYF

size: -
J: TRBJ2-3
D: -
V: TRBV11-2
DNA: TGTGCCAGCAGCTTAGTTAGCCACAGCACAGATACGCAGTATTTT
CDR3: CASSLVSHSTDTQYF

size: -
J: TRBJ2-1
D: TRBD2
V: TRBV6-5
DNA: TGTGCCAGCAGTTACAAAAGCGGGAGGGCCATAGAGCAGTTCTTC
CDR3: CASSYKSGRAIEQFF

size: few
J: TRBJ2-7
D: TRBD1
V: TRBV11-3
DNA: TGTGCCAGCAGCTTCCCGCAGGGGGCTGCCTACGAGCAGTACTTC
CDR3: CASSFPQGAAYEQYF

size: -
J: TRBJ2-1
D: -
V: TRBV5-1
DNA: TGCGCCAGCAGCCCCCTTGAGAAGCGGAATGAGCAGTTCTTC
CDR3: CASSPLEKRNEQFF

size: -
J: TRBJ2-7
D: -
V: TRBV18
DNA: TGTGCCAGCTCACTTTCACTGACGGGGTACGAGCAGTACTTC
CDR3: CASSLSLTGYEQYF

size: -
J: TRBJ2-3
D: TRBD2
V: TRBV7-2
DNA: TGTGCCAGCAGCGGGGGGGCAGATACGCAGTATTTT
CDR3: CASSGGADTQYF

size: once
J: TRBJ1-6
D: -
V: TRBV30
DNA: TGTGCCTGGGGGGGGTTGGGTTCACCCCTCCACTTT
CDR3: CAWGGLGSPLHF

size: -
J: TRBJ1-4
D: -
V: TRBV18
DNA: TGTGCCAGCTCCCCACGCAGTAGGGGGAATGAAAAACTGTTTTTT
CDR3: CASSPRSRGNEKLFF

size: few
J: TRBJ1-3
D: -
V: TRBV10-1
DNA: TGCGCCAGCAGTGACGGGACCCATGGCTCTGGAAACACCATATATTTT
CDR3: CASSDGTHGSGNTIYF

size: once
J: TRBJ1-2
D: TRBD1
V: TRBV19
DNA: TGTGCCAGTAGCGAGACAGGGTTAGTCGGCTACACCTTC
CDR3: CASSETGLVGYTF

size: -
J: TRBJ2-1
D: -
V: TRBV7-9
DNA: TGTGCCAGCAGCTTACCCCCTCCACAGACTGAGCAGTTCTTC
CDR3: CASSLPPPQTEQFF

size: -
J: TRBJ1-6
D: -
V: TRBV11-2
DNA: TGTGCCAGCAGCTTAGATCAGCACAGGAGGACACCCCTCCACTTT
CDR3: CASSLDQHRRTPLHF

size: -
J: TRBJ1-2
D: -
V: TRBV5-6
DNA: TGTGCCAGCAGCTGGAATGGACAGCACTATGGCTACACCTTC
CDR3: CASSWNGQHYGYTF

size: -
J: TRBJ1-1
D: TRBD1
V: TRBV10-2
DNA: TGCGCCAGCAGCAAGGGGGCAGAGAACACTGAAGCTTTCTTT
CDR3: CASSKGAENTEAFF

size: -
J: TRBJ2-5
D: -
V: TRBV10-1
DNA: TGCGCCAGCAGTGAAGGAGTTGGAGAGACCCAGTACTTC
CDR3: CASSEGVGETQYF

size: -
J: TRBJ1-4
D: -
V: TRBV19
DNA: TGTGCCAGTAGTATAGAGACTAATGAAAAACTGTTTTTT
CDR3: CASSIETNEKLFF

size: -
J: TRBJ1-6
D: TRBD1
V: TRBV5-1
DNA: TGCGCCAGCAGCGAAGACAGGGGGCGTATTTATTCACCCCTCCACTTT
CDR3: CASSEDRGRIYSPLHF

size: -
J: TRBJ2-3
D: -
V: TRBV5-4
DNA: TGTGCCAGCAGCCGCGGGGCGGGCACAGATACGCAGTATTTT
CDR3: CASSRGAGTDTQYF

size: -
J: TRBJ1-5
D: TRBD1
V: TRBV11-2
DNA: TGTGCCAGCAGCCAAGGGACAGTTAGCAATCAGCCCCAGCATTTT
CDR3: CASSQGTVSNQPQHF

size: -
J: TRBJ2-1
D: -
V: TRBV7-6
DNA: TGTGCCAGCAGCGAAGCGGTCGACTACAATGAGCAGTTCTTC
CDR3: CASSEAVDYNEQFF

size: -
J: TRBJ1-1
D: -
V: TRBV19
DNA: TGTGCCAGTTCTCAGGGGAGGGGGACTGAAGCTTTCTTT
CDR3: CASSQGRGTEAFF

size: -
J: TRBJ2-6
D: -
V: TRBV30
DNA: TGTGCCTGGAGCCCTTTATTAAGGGGATCTGGGGCCAACGTCCTGACTTTC
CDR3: CAWSPLLRGSGANVLTF

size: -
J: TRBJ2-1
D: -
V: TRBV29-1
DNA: TGCAGCGTGTACGACCCTACGGGGGTAAAGCAGTTCTTC
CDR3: CSVYDPTGVKQFF